This T cell receptor beta chain was profiled in a study of T cell responses to AZD1222 COVID-19 vaccine. The V gene lost 0 bases and the J gene lost 2 bases, with 9 bases spanning the gap. Germline V gene sequence: CDR1 SGHNT, CDR2 YYREEE (reference sequence). CDR3 size: 14 residues. Libraries were prepared by immunoSEQ multiplex PCR; TCRdb keeps only in-frame clonotypes and omits some of them. The repertoire consists of under 140,000 clones, with approximately 92% occurring once and the leading ten covering over 2%. The sample consisted of peripheral blood, taken 28 days after the second AZD1222 dose. This receptor was obtained from an adult who received the AZD1222 COVID-19 vaccine. V is TRBV5-4 and J is TRBJ2-7; a weak D match, TRBD1 (6 bases). In DNA, the CDR3 is TGTGCCAGCAGCTTGGACAGGGCGACCTACGAGCAGTACTTC. It yields the protein CASSLDRATYEQYF. Combining the CDR3 with reference TRBV5-4 and TRBJ2-7 gives the whole variable domain ETGVTQSPTHLIKTRGQQVTLRCSSQSGHNTVSWYQQALGQGPQFIFQYYREEENGRGNFPPRFSGLQFPNYSSELNVNALELDDSALYLCASSLDRATYEQYFGPGTRLTVT.